This passage covers 11 T cell receptor beta chains from one sample sequenced in a study of cytomegalovirus exposure and HLA in healthy donors. The PCR was carried out with 60 Vbeta primers and 13 Jbeta primers. The table came from immunoSEQ multiplex PCR; TCRdb's copy has only in-frame clones and leaves some out. The repertoire has about 47,000 clones, 65% to 80% of them found once; the top ten carry 6.3%. Sequencing used PBMCs. The receptor set was obtained from a man under 40 in good health and CMV-seronegative.

The chain employs TRBV30 and TRBJ1-1; 7 bases map to TRBD1. Trimming took 8 bases from V and 0 from J; bases not matched to a gene: 3. CDR1 is GTSNPN, CDR2 SVGIG, per germline (reference sequence). This CDR3 contains 12 residues. CDR3 DNA sequence: TGTGCCGGGGGACAGTTGAACACTGAAGCTTTCTTT. Translation gives CAGGQLNTEAFF.

This clone showed up just a few times. The V call is TRBV15, the J call TRBJ1-4; tentatively, D is TRBD1 (5 bases). Trimming took off 3 bases at V and 8 bases at J, with 10 bases between the two ends. The length of the CDR3 is 13 residues. Germline CDR1 is LNHNV and CDR2 is YYDKDF (reference sequence). CDR3 DNA sequence: TGTGCCACCAGCAGGGGGCCTATAGAAAAACTGTTTTTT. This encodes CATSRGPIEKLFF.

The chain couples TRBV27 to TRBJ2-1; 7 bases agree with TRBD1. Germline V gene sequence: CDR1 MNHEY, CDR2 SMNVEV (reference sequence). The V segment lost 5 bases and the J segment 4 bases; nucleotides outside the gene matches: 2. The CDR3 has 13 residues. The CDR3 spells CASSLDRYNEQFF. The CDR3 DNA is TGTGCCAGCAGTCTGGACAGGTACAATGAGCAGTTCTTC.

V usage is TRBV25-1 and J usage is TRBJ2-3; 8 nucleotides align to TRBD2. Trimming took 4 bases from V and 3 from J; bases not matched to a gene: 9. The CDR3 spans 16 residues. CDR1 MGHDK and CDR2 SYGVNS come from the germline V gene. The CDR3 protein is CASSGSGTRRTDTQYF. In nucleotides, the CDR3 is TGTGCCAGCAGTGGATCCGGGACTAGAAGAACAGATACGCAGTATTTT.

The sample holds a few counts of this clone. The rearrangement links TRBV9 to TRBJ1-2; TRBD1 aligns across 10 bases. The length of the CDR3 is 15 residues. Germline lookup yields CDR1 SGDLS and CDR2 YYNGEE. V was clipped by 4 bases and J by 1 base; unmatched bases: 4. CDR3 nucleotide sequence: TGTGCCAGCAGCCCCGGGACAGGGGATAACTATGGCTACACCTTC. Translated: CASSPGTGDNYGYTF. Full variable domain (rest looked up from reference TRBV9 and TRBJ1-2): DSGVTQTPKHLITATGQRVTLRCSPRSGDLSVYWYQQSLDQGLQFLIQYYNGEERAKGNILERFSAQQFPDLHSELNLSSLELGDSALYFCASSPGTGDNYGYTFGSGTRLTVV.

This clone occurred a few times. The chain is built from TRBV6-5 and TRBJ2-5, with 9 bases matching TRBD1. Unmatched junction bases numbered 10, after V lost 2 bases and J lost 6 bases. Germline-derived CDR1 and CDR2 are MNHEY and SVGAGI. This CDR3 is built from 16 residues. The CDR3 nucleotides are TGTGCCAGCAGTTACGGGGGGACAGGGCTGGCGAAGACCCAGTACTTC. It codes for CASSYGGTGLAKTQYF.

V is TRBV6-5 and J is TRBJ1-1; D is undetermined. The germline CDR1 and CDR2 sequences are MNHEY and SVGAGI. This CDR3 has 14 residues. Trimming took off 0 bases at V and 0 bases at J, with 5 bases between the two ends. In DNA form, the CDR3 reads TGTGCCAGCAGTTACTCGCTAGTGAACACTGAAGCTTTCTTT. Translating gives CASSYSLVNTEAFF.

In this sample, this clone turned up a few times. The chain has TRBV7-2 and TRBJ1-2; D call uncertain. The V gene's germline CDR1 is SGHTA and CDR2 FQGNSA. The CDR3 is 12 amino acids. Between the trimmed V and J ends, which lost 1 base and 4 bases, there was a span of 4 bases. DNA of the CDR3: TGTGCCAGCAGCTTAGTAATCTATGGCTACACCTTC. It encodes CASSLVIYGYTF. Full variable domain (remainder filled in from reference TRBV7-2 and TRBJ1-2): GAGVSQSPSNKVTEKGKDVELRCDPISGHTALYWYRQSLGQGLEFLIYFQGNSAPDKSGLPSDRFSAERTGGSVSTLTIQRTQQEDSAVYLCASSLVIYGYTFGSGTRLTVV.

The V gene is TRBV7-9, the J gene TRBJ2-7; unclear D gene. Germline loops: CDR1 SEHNR, CDR2 FQNEAQ (reference sequence). This CDR3 comprises 13 residues. Trimming took off 2 bases at V and 3 bases at J, with 8 bases between the two ends. The CDR3 reads CASSLSVNYEQYF. In DNA form, the CDR3 reads TGTGCCAGCAGCTTATCAGTAAACTACGAGCAGTACTTC.

The chain employs TRBV7-2 and TRBJ2-3; D possibly corresponds to TRBD1 (5 bases). V was cut by 2 bases and J by 4 bases, with 10 bases left in between. This CDR3 comprises 14 residues. Per germline, CDR1 SGHTA and CDR2 FQGNSA. The CDR3 loop is CASSLQGIADTQYF. CDR3 DNA: TGTGCCAGCAGCTTACAGGGTATTGCAGATACGCAGTATTTT.

The CDR3 is CASSGTGGNTIYF. CDR3 bases: TGTGCCAGCTCCGGGACAGGGGGAAACACCATATATTTT. The chain employs TRBV6-1 and TRBJ1-3; 9 nucleotides line up with TRBD1. The CDR3 contains 13 residues. V was pared by 8 bases and J by 4 bases, with 3 bases of the junction left unmatched. Germline V gene lookup returns CDR1 MNHNS and CDR2 SASEGT.